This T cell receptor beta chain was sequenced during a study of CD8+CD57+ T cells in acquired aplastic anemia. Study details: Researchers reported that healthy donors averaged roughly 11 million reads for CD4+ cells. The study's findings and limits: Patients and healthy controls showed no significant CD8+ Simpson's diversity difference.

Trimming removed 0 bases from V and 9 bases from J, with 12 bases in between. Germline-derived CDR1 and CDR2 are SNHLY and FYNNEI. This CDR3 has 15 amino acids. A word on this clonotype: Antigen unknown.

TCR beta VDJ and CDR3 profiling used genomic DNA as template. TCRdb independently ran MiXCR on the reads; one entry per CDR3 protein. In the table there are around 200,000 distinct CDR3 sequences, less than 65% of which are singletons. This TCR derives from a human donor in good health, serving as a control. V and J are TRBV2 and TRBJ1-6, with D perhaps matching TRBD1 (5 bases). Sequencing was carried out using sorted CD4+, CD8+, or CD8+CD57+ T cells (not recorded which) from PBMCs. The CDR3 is CASSEASSGLSPLHF. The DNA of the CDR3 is TGTGCCAGCAGTGAAGCATCGTCAGGGCTTTCACCCCTCCACTTT.